One TCR beta chain is described in this entry. Its antigen is as yet unknown. Germline V CDR1 and CDR2: MNHNS, SASEGT. The CDR3 covers 16 residues. Trimming cost V 5 bases and J 7 bases; bases outside gene matches: 12. These data originate in a study of blood T cells in healthy people across ages. Study outcomes and limitations: Observed TCR beta diversity showed a strong correlation with the percentage of naive T cells as measured by flow cytometry. Estimated diversity that came from one million T cells was considered an underestimate.

PCR was performed a second time for roughly 7 to 11 cycles using a sample-barcoded 5' primer and a J-beta primer mix. A template-switch adaptor that had 12 random nucleotides put a tag on each cDNA molecule. Each CDR3 protein is one row after TCRdb ran MiXCR on the 5' RACE reads. The sample has over a million distinct CDR3 sequences, approximately 59% seen once. The rearrangement joins TRBV6-1 to TRBJ2-1; 9 bases map to TRBD1. The sample was blood. The TCR sequence derives from a man younger than 30 in good health. The CDR3 nucleotides are TGTGCCAGCAGTCGAGGGACAGGGAGGCAGGGTAATGAGCAGTTCTTC. This codes for CASSRGTGRQGNEQFF.